A single sample is the source of the 32 T cell receptor beta chains below, sequenced in a study of siplizumab effects on memory and regulatory T cells. Assay: immunoSEQ multiplex PCR; the TCRdb copy retains only in-frame clones and omits some. The sample holds roughly 11,000 clones, around half seen once. Cells that made up the mixed lymphocyte reaction were cocultured at 37°C for over five days. Their recognized antigens are unknown. What was sequenced was CFSE-low (dividing) CD8+ T cells sorted from an allogeneic mixed lymphocyte reaction. All receptors derive from a human donor in good health; the cells came from an allogeneic mixed lymphocyte reaction. Some clones in this sample may be carry-over from other donors' samples.

This clone was detected many times. V and J are TRBV19 and TRBJ2-7; D tentatively reads TRBD1 or TRBD2 (5 bases each). Germline CDR1 LNHDA, CDR2 SQIVND (reference sequence). There are 15 residues in the CDR3. V lost 1 base to trimming and J lost 2 bases, with 12 bases between them. The CDR3 bases are TGTGCCAGTAGTATAGCTTCCGGGGCCCCCTACGAGCAGTACTTC. Translation gives CASSIASGAPYEQYF. Drawing the rest from reference TRBV19 and TRBJ2-7, the complete variable domain is DGGITQSPKYLFRKEGQNVTLSCEQNLNHDAMYWYRQDPGQGLRLIYYSQIVNDFQKGDIAEGYSVSREKKESFPLTVTSAQKNPTAFYLCASSIASGAPYEQYFGPGTRLTVT.

In this sample, this clone turned up many times. The chain links TRBV5-8 to TRBJ1-5, with 9 bases lining up with TRBD1. Trimming took 5 bases from V and 0 from J; bases not matched to a gene: 12. Germline V gene sequence: CDR1 SGHTS, CDR2 YDEGEE. The CDR3 spans 18 residues. The CDR3 DNA follows: TGTGCCAGCAGACTTCCGGGACAGGGAATCTATAGCAATCAGCCCCAGCATTTT. Protein sequence: CASRLPGQGIYSNQPQHF.

V is TRBV27 and J is TRBJ2-3; 12 positions match TRBD2. The J segment lost 4 bases and the V segment lost 3 bases, leaving 5 bases of the junction unmatched. The CDR3 loop spans 16 amino acids. CDR1 and CDR2 from the germline V gene are MNHEY and SMNVEV (reference sequence). The CDR3 spells CASSFRTSGASDTQYF. As DNA, the CDR3 is TGTGCCAGCAGTTTCCGGACTAGCGGGGCCTCAGATACGCAGTATTTT.

This clone was found a few times. This rearrangement joins TRBV19 to TRBJ2-7; 7 bases match TRBD1. V lost 1 base, J lost 2 bases, and 5 bases stayed unmatched. The germline gives CDR1 LNHDA, CDR2 SQIVND (reference sequence). The CDR3 loop spans 15 amino acids. CDR3 sequence reads: CASSIGTGAAYEQYF. In DNA form, the CDR3 reads TGTGCCAGTAGTATAGGGACAGGAGCCGCCTACGAGCAGTACTTC.

The chain carries TRBV27 and TRBJ2-7, with 7 nucleotides matching TRBD1. In germline, CDR1 is MNHEY, CDR2 SMNVEV (reference sequence). CDR3 size: 16 residues. Losses at the gene ends were 7 bases for V and 4 bases for J; bases not matched to a gene: 16. CDR3 sequence reads: CASNPLSGTAIYEQYF. The CDR3 region has the DNA TGTGCCAGCAATCCCCTCTCCGGGACAGCGATATACGAGCAGTACTTC.

The rearrangement uses TRBV27 and TRBJ2-7; D possibly corresponds to TRBD1 (5 bases). V lost 3 bases, J lost 1 base, and 10 bases lay in between. Germline assignment: CDR1 MNHEY and CDR2 SMNVEV (reference sequence). The CDR3 is 14 amino acids. CDR3 sequence reads: CASSFFRASYEQYF. The CDR3 DNA reads TGTGCCAGCAGTTTCTTCAGGGCGTCCTACGAGCAGTACTTC.

V is TRBV27 and J is TRBJ2-3, with 12 bases matching TRBD2. The germline gives CDR1 MNHEY, CDR2 SMNVEV (reference sequence). The CDR3 runs 17 residues. Trimming cost V 4 bases and J 2 bases; bases outside gene matches: 7. The CDR3 spells CASSSLWTSGATDTQYF. The CDR3 DNA follows: TGTGCCAGCAGTTCCCTCTGGACTAGCGGGGCCACAGATACGCAGTATTTT.

The chain joins TRBV5-1 to TRBJ2-5, with D tentatively TRBD2 (6 bases). The CDR3 totals 15 residues. V was shortened by 0 bases and J by 4 bases, with 13 bases between the two germline ends. The germline V gene has CDR1 SGHRS and CDR2 YFSETQ. In DNA form, the CDR3 reads TGCGCCAGCAGCTTGGCCGAACTAGCTTTAGAGACCCAGTACTTC. Its protein product is CASSLAELALETQYF.

The chain has TRBV2 and TRBJ1-1; no definite D call. With 6 bases removed from V and 1 base from J, the gap between germline ends came to 12 bases. There are 14 residues in the CDR3. CDR1 is SNHLY, CDR2 FYNNEI, per germline. In DNA form, the CDR3 reads TGTGCCAGCAGCTGGGCCGTAACGAACACTGAAGCTTTCTTT. Encoded protein: CASSWAVTNTEAFF.

The chain recombines TRBV4-1 with TRBJ1-1; no clear D gene. Germline lookup yields CDR1 MGHRA and CDR2 YSYEKL. V lost 5 bases, J lost 4 bases, and 11 bases lay in between. The CDR3 has 13 amino acids. The CDR3 loop reads CASSVKSITEAFF. In DNA form, the CDR3 reads TGCGCCAGCAGCGTTAAGTCGATCACTGAAGCTTTCTTT.

The rearrangement joins TRBV7-9 to TRBJ1-4; a possible D gene is TRBD1 (5 bases). Trimming shortened V by 4 bases and J by 7 bases, and 19 bases separated the two germline ends. The germline V gene encodes CDR1 SEHNR and CDR2 FQNEAQ (reference sequence). CDR3 length equals 16 residues. CDR3 DNA sequence: TGTGCCAGCAGCTCCGGAAAGGGGACTAATTTTGAAAAACTGTTTTTT. It encodes CASSSGKGTNFEKLFF.

The chain has TRBV19 and TRBJ2-1, with no clear D. This CDR3 comprises 11 residues. V gave up 3 bases and J gave up 5 bases, with 2 bases separating them. Germline V gene data show CDR1 as LNHDA and CDR2 as SQIVND (reference sequence). Written as DNA, the CDR3 is TGTGCCAGTAGTATCCACAATGAGCAGTTCTTC. Translated: CASSIHNEQFF.

This chain uses TRBV4-1 with TRBJ2-5; D gene unclear. TRBJ2-7 explains the end of the DNA better; the J call may be wrong. CDR3 length: 12 residues. From germline, CDR1 is MGHRA and CDR2 YSYEKL. In DNA form, the CDR3 reads TGCGCCAGCAGCCCATCCGGGTACGAGCAGTACTTC. It translates to CASSPSGYEQYF.

The chain joins TRBV19 to TRBJ1-5; no firm D call. Germline V gene data show CDR1 as LNHDA and CDR2 as SQIVND (reference sequence). Trimming left V 6 bases short and J 4 bases short, with 10 bases between. The CDR3 covers 13 residues. The CDR3 nucleotides read TGTGCCAGTAGAAATTCGGGGAATCAGCCCCAGCATTTT. It specifies CASRNSGNQPQHF.

This clone is deemed medium-sized. The chain couples TRBV27 to TRBJ1-3; no clear D. Germline CDR1 is MNHEY and CDR2 is SMNVEV (reference sequence). This CDR3 has 14 amino acids. Trimming pared 5 bases from V and 0 bases from J, leaving 8 bases between. In DNA form, the CDR3 reads TGTGCCAGCAGTCCCATCAGCTCTGGAAACACCATATATTTT. Amino acid sequence: CASSPISSGNTIYF.

This clone showed up just a few times. This chain links TRBV7-9 with TRBJ2-4; D is uncertain. The CDR3 length is 15 residues. Germline V gene lookup returns CDR1 SEHNR and CDR2 FQNEAQ (reference sequence). Trimming removed 0 bases from V and 8 bases from J, with 14 bases in between. CDR3 in amino acids: CASSLAGFRADIQYF. CDR3 DNA sequence: TGTGCCAGCAGCTTAGCCGGTTTCCGGGCGGACATTCAGTACTTC.

This clone is deemed medium-sized (0.01 to 0.1%). The V gene is TRBV27, the J gene TRBJ1-1; D might be TRBD1 (5 bases). Trimming took 6 bases from V and 5 from J, leaving 10 bases between them. The CDR3 length is 12 residues. Germline CDR1 and CDR2: MNHEY and SMNVEV (reference sequence). The CDR3: CASSRGGTEAFF. CDR3 in DNA: TGTGCCAGCAGCCGCGGGGGAACTGAAGCTTTCTTT.

In its sample, this clone is medium-sized. The rearrangement links TRBV13 to TRBJ2-1; a weak D match, TRBD2 (6 bases). V was trimmed by 1 base and J by 2 bases, leaving 9 bases between them. This CDR3 has 15 amino acids. The germline V gene has CDR1 PRHDT and CDR2 FYEKMQ (reference sequence). The CDR3 DNA follows: TGTGCCAGCAGCTTAGAGGTAGCGGCCTACAATGAGCAGTTCTTC. This codes for CASSLEVAAYNEQFF.

J is TRBJ2-3 and V is TRBV14; 8 bases match TRBD1. Trimming took 3 bases from V and 5 from J; bases not matched to a gene: 16. Germline CDR1 reads SGHDN; CDR2 reads FVKESK. The CDR3 extends over 18 amino acids. The CDR3 reads CASSQIWGQADGGDTQYF. The DNA for the CDR3 is TGTGCCAGCAGCCAGATTTGGGGACAGGCCGATGGGGGAGATACGCAGTATTTT. The variable domain in full, completed from reference TRBV14 and TRBJ2-3, reads EAGVTQFPSHSVIEKGQTVTLRCDPISGHDNLYWYRRVMGKEIKFLLHFVKESKQDESGMPNNRFLAERTGGTYSTLKVQPAELEDSGVYFCASSQIWGQADGGDTQYFGPGTRLTVL.

In this sample, this clone is medium-sized. The rearrangement links TRBV6-5 to TRBJ1-1, with D perhaps TRBD1 (5 bases). The V end lost 3 bases, the J end lost 5 bases, and 7 bases lay between the germline ends. This CDR3 region has 12 residues. Germline CDR1 is MNHEY and CDR2 is SVGAGI. The CDR3 spells CASSYGGTEAFF. CDR3 DNA: TGTGCCAGCAGTTATGGGGGAACTGAAGCTTTCTTT.

The chain employs TRBV30 and TRBJ1-1; 7 nucleotides agree with TRBD1. Germline values: CDR1 GTSNPN, CDR2 SVGIG (reference sequence). Trimming cost V 0 bases and J 6 bases; bases outside gene matches: 4. The CDR3 loop spans 13 amino acids. The CDR3: CAWSVQGTAEAFF. The CDR3 DNA is TGTGCCTGGAGTGTACAGGGGACGGCTGAAGCTTTCTTT. The full variable domain, its missing parts supplied by reference TRBV30 and TRBJ1-1, is SQTIHQWPATLVQPVGSPLSLECTVEGTSNPNLYWYRQAAGRGLQLLFYSVGIGQISSEVPQNLSASRPQDRQFILSSKKLLLSDSGFYLCAWSVQGTAEAFFGQGTRLTVV.

This sequence joins TRBV27 and TRBJ2-1, with D possibly being TRBD2 (6 bases). Germline-derived CDR1 and CDR2 are MNHEY and SMNVEV (reference sequence). CDR3 length: 12 residues. The germline V and J ends were trimmed by 2 bases and 9 bases, with 8 bases remaining between them. DNA of the CDR3: TGTGCCAGCAGTTTAGGAGGGATTGAGCAGTTCTTC. Translated, it gives CASSLGGIEQFF.

This clone was seen a handful of times. V usage is TRBV7-9 and J usage is TRBJ1-4; D remains ambiguous. Per the germline V gene, CDR1 is SEHNR and CDR2 is FQNEAQ (reference sequence). With 5 bases removed from V and 8 bases from J, the gap between germline ends came to 18 bases. The CDR3 contains 15 residues. CDR3 residues: CASSHPSSLREKLFF. CDR3 DNA: TGTGCCAGCAGCCACCCCAGCAGTTTACGAGAAAAACTGTTTTTT.

This chain uses TRBV4-1 with TRBJ2-1; D may be TRBD2 (6 bases). Per the germline V gene, CDR1 is MGHRA and CDR2 is YSYEKL. The CDR3 totals 14 residues. V was clipped by 4 bases and J by 5 bases, with 12 bases between them. The CDR3 is CASSRLVSNNEQFF. The CDR3 DNA follows: TGCGCCAGCAGCCGACTAGTCTCTAACAATGAGCAGTTCTTC.

The chain combines TRBV10-3 with TRBJ2-3; TRBD2 agrees at 9 bases. The length of the CDR3 is 16 residues. The J segment lost 2 bases and the V segment lost 5 bases, leaving 8 bases of the junction unmatched. Per germline, CDR1 ENHRY and CDR2 SYGVKD. In DNA form, the CDR3 reads TGTGCCATCAGTTCTAGCGGGGCCCCCCCCACAGATACGCAGTATTTT. The encoded protein is CAISSSGAPPTDTQYF.

This clone has a single count. The chain uses TRBV19 and TRBJ2-1; no definite D call. V was trimmed by 1 base and J by 4 bases, leaving 8 bases between them. The length of the CDR3 is 14 residues. Germline loops: CDR1 LNHDA, CDR2 SQIVND (reference sequence). The CDR3: CASSIAYGYNEQFF. In DNA, the CDR3 is TGTGCCAGTAGTATAGCGTACGGATACAATGAGCAGTTCTTC.

The chain combines TRBV29-1 with TRBJ2-7, with a weak D call TRBD2 (6 bases). CDR3 length: 15 amino acids. Per the germline V gene, CDR1 is SQVTM and CDR2 is ANQGSEA. V lost 6 bases to trimming and J lost 7 bases, with 25 bases between them. CDR3 protein: CSVVVSTAGGWEQYF. In DNA, the CDR3 is TGCAGCGTGGTGGTCTCGACAGCCGGAGGGTGGGAGCAGTACTTC.

This clone has only one observation. Within the sample, other DNA sequences also encode this same CDR3. The chain couples TRBV19 to TRBJ2-7; 8 nucleotides match TRBD1. The V gene's germline CDR1 is LNHDA and CDR2 SQIVND (reference sequence). CDR3 length: 14 amino acids. V shed 6 bases and J 3 bases; nucleotides not matched to a gene: 7. Here the CDR3 reads CASSPGQGGYEQYF. CDR3 coding DNA: TGTGCCAGTAGCCCTGGACAGGGTGGCTACGAGCAGTACTTC.

This clone was seen only a few times. This rearrangement joins TRBV19 to TRBJ1-1; D is possibly TRBD1 (5 bases). Germline V gene data show CDR1 as LNHDA and CDR2 as SQIVND (reference sequence). The V gene lost 6 bases and the J gene lost 0 bases, with 8 bases spanning the gap. CDR3 length: 13 residues. The CDR3 is CASSPTVNTEAFF. CDR3 sequence (DNA): TGTGCCAGTAGCCCGACAGTGAACACTGAAGCTTTCTTT.

This clone was counted between two and nine times. The chain is built from TRBV15 and TRBJ1-4; 9 bases align to TRBD1. Per the germline V gene, CDR1 is LNHNV and CDR2 is YYDKDF (reference sequence). The V segment lost 3 bases and the J segment 8 bases; nucleotides outside the gene matches: 4. This CDR3 contains 14 residues. The CDR3 protein is CATSSTGGQEKLFF. CDR3 DNA: TGTGCCACCAGCAGCACAGGGGGCCAGGAAAAACTGTTTTTT.

The table lists this clone with a few counts. This chain connects TRBV7-9 to TRBJ2-7; D gene unclear. The CDR3 length is 14 residues. Germline V CDR1 and CDR2: SEHNR, FQNEAQ (reference sequence). The germline V and J ends were trimmed by 1 base and 2 bases, with 9 bases remaining between them. The CDR3: CASSLEGFTYEQYF. DNA for the CDR3: TGTGCCAGCAGCTTAGAAGGGTTTACCTACGAGCAGTACTTC. The entire variable domain, with the rest obtained from reference TRBV7-9 and TRBJ2-7, is as follows: DTGVSQNPRHKITKRGQNVTFRCDPISEHNRLYWYRQTLGQGPEFLTYFQNEAQLEKSRLLSDRFSAERPKGSFSTLEIQRTEQGDSAMYLCASSLEGFTYEQYFGPGTRLTVT.

This sequence joins TRBV5-1 and TRBJ2-7, with D possibly called TRBD1 or TRBD2 (6 bases each). CDR3 size: 13 residues. Deletions cut 3 bases from V and 3 bases from J, with 10 bases between. Per the germline V gene, CDR1 is SGHRS and CDR2 is YFSETQ. DNA for the CDR3: TGCGCCAGCAGCTGGGAGGACAGCTACGAGCAGTACTTC. It codes for CASSWEDSYEQYF.